Presented here are 24 T cell receptor beta chains from one specimen sequenced in a study of shared clonotypes between healthy human individuals. Measured with immunoSEQ multiplex PCR; TCRdb has only the in-frame clones, and not every one. The sample contains approximately 2.3 million clones, approximately 95% of which appear only once. Input material: naive CD4+ T cells from PBMCs. Sample subset: CD45RA+ positively selected. The origin of the receptors is a man between 18 and 29 years old in good health. Some clones in this sample may be carry-over from other donors' samples.

This chain links TRBV19 with TRBJ1-1; TRBD1 matches at 7 bases. Looked up from germline, CDR1 is LNHDA and CDR2 is SQIVND (reference sequence). V gave up 7 bases and J gave up 0 bases; unmatched junction bases: 11. This CDR3 has 16 residues. DNA of the CDR3: TGTGCCAGTACTAATCCCGGACAGGCCATGAACACTGAAGCTTTCTTT. As protein: CASTNPGQAMNTEAFF.

For the CDR3, the DNA is TGTGCCAGCTCACCCGCTGGACTAGCGGGAGAAGAGCAGTTCTTC. Residues: CASSPAGLAGEEQFF. V gene TRBV18 combines with J gene TRBJ2-1; the match to TRBD2 covers 13 bases. The CDR3 totals 15 residues. V was pared by 3 bases and J by 10 bases, with 6 bases of the junction left unmatched. CDR1 is KGHSH and CDR2 is LQKENI in the germline V gene.

The chain uses TRBV5-1 and TRBJ2-1; D gene uncertain. V was clipped by 4 bases and J by 8 bases, with 16 bases between them. Germline CDR1 reads SGHRS; CDR2 reads YFSETQ. This CDR3 has 14 residues. The chain's CDR3 is CASSLLTPQDEQFF. The DNA for the CDR3 is TGCGCCAGCAGCCTTCTGACTCCGCAGGATGAGCAGTTCTTC.

V and J are TRBV6-5 and TRBJ1-2; 7 nucleotides match TRBD1. This CDR3 comprises 13 residues. J gave up 8 bases and V 6 bases, and 9 bases lay outside the gene matches. Germline V lookup: CDR1 MNHEY, CDR2 SVGAGI. The CDR3 loop is CASRPDRVGGYTF. The CDR3 bases are TGTGCCAGCAGACCCGACAGGGTAGGCGGCTACACCTTC.

The DNA of the CDR3 is TGTGCCAGCAGCTTGGGAGGGACTAGCGTGAATGAGCAGTTCTTC. This translates into CASSLGGTSVNEQFF. This sequence joins TRBV5-4 and TRBJ2-1, with TRBD2 matching 10 bases. Germline CDR1 SGHNT, CDR2 YYREEE (reference sequence). This CDR3 comprises 15 residues. The ends lost 0 bases at V and 7 bases at J; junction bases unmatched: 4.

V is TRBV6-5 and J is TRBJ2-7; D perhaps matches TRBD2 (7 bases). V shed 5 bases and J shed 2 bases, with 13 bases lying between them. Germline CDR1 is MNHEY and CDR2 is SVGAGI. CDR3 length: 14 residues. The CDR3, as DNA: TGTGCCAGCAGTAGGGAGGGGGTTACCTACGAGCAGTACTTC. This sequence encodes CASSREGVTYEQYF.

The V call is TRBV6-5, the J call TRBJ2-5, with TRBD1 matching 9 bases. J gave up 1 base and V 3 bases, and 3 bases lay outside the gene matches. There are 15 residues in the CDR3. Germline V gene data show CDR1 as MNHEY and CDR2 as SVGAGI. CDR3 loop: CASSYQTGGQETQYF. DNA for the CDR3: TGTGCCAGCAGTTATCAGACAGGGGGCCAAGAGACCCAGTACTTC.

This clone was observed once. The V and J genes are TRBV10-3 and TRBJ2-7; no definite D call. Germline lookup yields CDR1 ENHRY and CDR2 SYGVKD. Between the trimmed V and J ends, which lost 3 bases and 4 bases, there was a span of 10 bases. CDR3 length: 13 residues. The chain's CDR3 is CAISDGVWYEQYF. The CDR3 nucleotides read TGTGCCATCAGTGATGGAGTTTGGTACGAGCAGTACTTC.

In the case of this clone: At the DNA level, this CDR3 is encoded by other sequences in the same sample as well. This chain connects TRBV28 to TRBJ1-2; D unresolved. Germline CDR1 reads MDHEN; CDR2 reads SYDVKM. V lost 3 bases to trimming and J lost 8 bases, with 10 bases between them. The CDR3 spans 12 residues. DNA of the CDR3: TGTGCCAGCAGTTTGCGCGGGTCCGGCTACACCTTC. Protein product: CASSLRGSGYTF.

This clone showed up just a few times. The V call is TRBV5-1, the J call TRBJ1-1; D call uncertain. The germline gives CDR1 SGHRS, CDR2 YFSETQ. CDR3 length equals 15 residues. V lost 4 bases and J 5 bases, leaving 18 bases between the germline ends. CDR3 coding DNA: TGCGCCAGCAGCCTCGACACCGGAGGGTTAACTGAAGCTTTCTTT. Its protein is CASSLDTGGLTEAFF.

This chain uses TRBV28 with TRBJ2-7; TRBD1 matches at 9 bases. Losses at the gene ends were 5 bases for V and 3 bases for J; bases not matched to a gene: 8. Germline loops: CDR1 MDHEN, CDR2 SYDVKM. The CDR3 runs to 15 residues. For the CDR3, the DNA is TGTGCCAGCAGTGCCCCGGGACAGGGTGTCTACGAGCAGTACTTC. Translating gives CASSAPGQGVYEQYF.

The rearrangement uses TRBV28 and TRBJ1-6, with TRBD1 as a possible D gene (5 bases). V shed 6 bases and J shed 7 bases, with 16 bases lying between them. The CDR3 runs to 15 residues. Germline-derived CDR1 and CDR2 are MDHEN and SYDVKM. CDR3: CASSSPGGGNSPLHF. In DNA, the CDR3 is TGTGCCAGCAGCTCTCCGGGTGGGGGAAATTCACCCCTCCACTTT.

The rearrangement links TRBV18 to TRBJ2-1; 8 positions agree with TRBD2. V lost 2 bases and J lost 9; bases outside the gene matches: 9. CDR1 KGHSH and CDR2 LQKENI come from the germline V gene. This CDR3 has 15 amino acids. CDR3 DNA sequence: TGTGCCAGCTCACCAGGGCAGCGGGGGATAGGTGAGCAGTTCTTC. This translates into CASSPGQRGIGEQFF.

V gene TRBV7-5 combines with J gene TRBJ1-1; TRBD1 is the table's D call, not checked against the DNA. TRBV7-5 is labeled a pseudogene. This CDR3 is built from 16 residues. The CDR3 coding sequence is TGTGTCAGAAGTCCCGGGACAGAGTCCTGGAACACTGAAGCTTTCTTT. Residues: CVRSPGTESWNTEAFF.

V and J are TRBV27 and TRBJ2-7, with 12 bases identical to TRBD1. The length of the CDR3 is 17 residues. The germline CDR1 and CDR2 sequences are MNHEY and SMNVEV (reference sequence). V was pared by 3 bases and J by 7 bases, with 13 bases of the junction left unmatched. In DNA form, the CDR3 reads TGTGCCAGCAGTTTGAGGAAGCCGGGACAGGGGGCAAGTGAGCAGTACTTC. It codes for CASSLRKPGQGASEQYF.

The gene calls are TRBV19 and TRBJ1-2; 7 bases align to TRBD1. With 5 bases clipped from V and 8 bases from J, the junction kept 17 bases outside the gene matches. The germline V gene has CDR1 LNHDA and CDR2 SQIVND (reference sequence). This CDR3 comprises 16 residues. The CDR3 sequence is CASSATQDRPSGGYTF. In nucleotides, the CDR3 is TGTGCCAGTAGTGCCACCCAGGACAGGCCGTCGGGGGGCTACACCTTC.

The rearrangement links TRBV19 to TRBJ1-4; no clear D gene. CDR3 length equals 13 residues. Germline lookup yields CDR1 LNHDA and CDR2 SQIVND (reference sequence). Trimming removed 10 bases at V and 3 bases at J, with 12 bases between. The CDR3 here is CATNSWPNEKLFF. CDR3 nucleotide sequence: TGTGCCACAAACAGTTGGCCTAATGAAAAACTGTTTTTT.

This rearrangement joins TRBV5-1 to TRBJ1-2; D is perhaps TRBD1 (6 bases). This CDR3 comprises 15 residues. V lost 2 bases, J lost 2 bases, and 13 bases lay in between. Per the germline V gene, CDR1 is SGHRS and CDR2 is YFSETQ. The CDR3 DNA follows: TGCGCCAGCAGCTTAGGAGGGGGGTCAAACTATGGCTACACCTTC. Protein sequence: CASSLGGGSNYGYTF.

The V gene is TRBV19, the J gene TRBJ2-5; D might be TRBD1 (6 bases). CDR3 size: 13 residues. V lost 5 bases and J lost 11, with 18 bases in between. Per germline, CDR1 LNHDA and CDR2 SQIVND (reference sequence). CDR3 in DNA: TGTGCCAGTAGTGGAGACCGTCAGGGGTTGCAGTACTTC. Its protein is CASSGDRQGLQYF.

V and J are TRBV5-1 and TRBJ1-1; TRBD1 matches 7 bases. This CDR3 region has 16 residues. J lost 3 bases, V lost 0 bases, and 8 bases had no gene match. Per germline, CDR1 SGHRS and CDR2 YFSETQ. CDR3 loop: CASSLEGQDQYTEAFF. The CDR3 coding sequence is TGCGCCAGCAGCTTGGAAGGACAGGACCAATACACTGAAGCTTTCTTT.

This sequence joins TRBV13 and TRBJ1-1, with 9 bases lining up with TRBD1. Trimming cost V 2 bases and J 3 bases; bases outside gene matches: 4. This CDR3 comprises 15 residues. Per the germline V gene, CDR1 is PRHDT and CDR2 is FYEKMQ (reference sequence). The CDR3 nucleotides are TGTGCCAGCAGCTTACTCGACAGGGGGGACACTGAAGCTTTCTTT. It translates to CASSLLDRGDTEAFF.

DNA for the CDR3: TGTGCCAGCAGCTTTTACAGCGCGGGGTCTGGCTACACCTTC. This codes for CASSFYSAGSGYTF. This chain uses TRBV7-6 with TRBJ1-2; no clear D gene. Germline lookup yields CDR1 SGHVS and CDR2 FNYEAQ. There are 14 residues in the CDR3. The V end lost 3 bases, the J end lost 7 bases, and 15 bases lay between the germline ends.

The DNA for the CDR3 is TGTGCCAGCAGTGTCTTCGGTACAGATACGCAGTATTTT. The encoded protein is CASSVFGTDTQYF. The J gene is TRBJ2-3, the V gene TRBV2; D is uncertain. The CDR3 sequence is 13 residues long. The ends were cut back, 4 bases at V and 3 bases at J, with 8 bases in the middle. Looked up from germline, CDR1 is SNHLY and CDR2 is FYNNEI.

V and J are TRBV28 and TRBJ1-2; D not resolved. Trimming removed 5 bases at V and 5 bases at J, with 12 bases between. This CDR3 has 13 amino acids. Germline V gene sequence: CDR1 MDHEN, CDR2 SYDVKM. In DNA, the CDR3 is TGTGCCAGCAGTAAGATAAGCGTATATGGCTACACCTTC. It specifies CASSKISVYGYTF.